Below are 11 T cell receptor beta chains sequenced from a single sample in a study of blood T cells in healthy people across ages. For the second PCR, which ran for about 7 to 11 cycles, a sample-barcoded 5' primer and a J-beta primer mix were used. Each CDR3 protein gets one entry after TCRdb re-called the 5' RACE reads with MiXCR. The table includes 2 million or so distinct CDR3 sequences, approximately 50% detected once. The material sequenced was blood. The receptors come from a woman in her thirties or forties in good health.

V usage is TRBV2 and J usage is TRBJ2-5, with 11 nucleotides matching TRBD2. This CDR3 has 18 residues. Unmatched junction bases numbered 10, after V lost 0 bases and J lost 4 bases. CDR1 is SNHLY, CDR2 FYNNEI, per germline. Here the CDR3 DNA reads TGTGCCAGCAGTGAAGCAGTAACTAGCGGGGGCCTTAGAGAGACCCAGTACTTC. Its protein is CASSEAVTSGGLRETQYF.

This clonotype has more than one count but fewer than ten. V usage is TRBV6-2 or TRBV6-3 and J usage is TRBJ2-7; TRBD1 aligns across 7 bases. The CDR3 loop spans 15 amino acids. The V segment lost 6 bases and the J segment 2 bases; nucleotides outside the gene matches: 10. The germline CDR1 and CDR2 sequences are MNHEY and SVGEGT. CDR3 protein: CASRQPGQRTYEQYF. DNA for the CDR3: TGTGCCAGCAGACAACCGGGACAGCGGACCTACGAGCAGTACTTC.

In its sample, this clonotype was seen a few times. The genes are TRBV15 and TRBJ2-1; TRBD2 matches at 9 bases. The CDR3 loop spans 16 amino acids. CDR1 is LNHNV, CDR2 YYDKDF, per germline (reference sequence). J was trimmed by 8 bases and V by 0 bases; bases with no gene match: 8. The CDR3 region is CATSRDLGGGAHEQFF. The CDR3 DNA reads TGTGCCACCAGCAGAGATCTTGGCGGGGGGGCCCATGAGCAGTTCTTC. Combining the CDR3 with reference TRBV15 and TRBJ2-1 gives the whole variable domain DAMVIQNPRYQVTQFGKPVTLSCSQTLNHNVMYWYQQKSSQAPKLLFHYYDKDFNNEADTPDNFQSRRPNTSFCFLDIRSPGLGDTAMYLCATSRDLGGGAHEQFFGPGTRLTVL.

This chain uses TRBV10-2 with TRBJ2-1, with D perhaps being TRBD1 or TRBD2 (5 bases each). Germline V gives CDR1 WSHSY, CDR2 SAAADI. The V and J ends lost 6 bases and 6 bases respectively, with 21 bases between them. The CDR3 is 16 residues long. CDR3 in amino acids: CASRERGAGPGNEQFF. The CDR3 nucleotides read TGCGCCAGCAGAGAGAGGGGAGCCGGACCAGGCAATGAGCAGTTCTTC.

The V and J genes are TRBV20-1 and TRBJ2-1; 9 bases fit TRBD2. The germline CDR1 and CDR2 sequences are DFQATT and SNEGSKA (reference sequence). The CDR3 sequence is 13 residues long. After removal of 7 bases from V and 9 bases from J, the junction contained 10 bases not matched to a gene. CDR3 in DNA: TGCAGTGAGACAAGCGGGGGGAGCAGTGAGCAGTTCTTC. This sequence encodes CSETSGGSSEQFF.

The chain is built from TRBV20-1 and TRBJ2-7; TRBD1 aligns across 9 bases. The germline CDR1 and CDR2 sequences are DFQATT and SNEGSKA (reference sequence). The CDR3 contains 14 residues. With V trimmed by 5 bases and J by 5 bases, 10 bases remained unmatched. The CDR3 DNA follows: TGCAGTGCTGTTCCGGGACAGGGTACCAACGAGCAGTACTTC. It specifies CSAVPGQGTNEQYF.

CDR3 nucleotide sequence: TGTGCCAGCAGCTTGAATAGCGGGGGGGGCAATGAGCAGTTCTTC. The encoded protein is CASSLNSGGGNEQFF. The chain links TRBV28 to TRBJ2-1, with 11 bases identical to TRBD2. The germline gives CDR1 MDHEN, CDR2 SYDVKM. The CDR3 contains 15 residues. V lost 6 bases and J lost 6; bases outside the gene matches: 7.

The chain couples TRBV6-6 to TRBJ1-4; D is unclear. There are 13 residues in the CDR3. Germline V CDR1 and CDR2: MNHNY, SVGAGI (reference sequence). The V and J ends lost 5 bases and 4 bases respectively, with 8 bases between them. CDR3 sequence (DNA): TGTGCCAGCAGTAGGGCGAATAATGAAAAACTGTTTTTT. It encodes CASSRANNEKLFF.

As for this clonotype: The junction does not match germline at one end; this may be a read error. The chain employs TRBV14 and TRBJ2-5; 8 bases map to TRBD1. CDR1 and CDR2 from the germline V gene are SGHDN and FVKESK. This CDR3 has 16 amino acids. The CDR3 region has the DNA TGTGCTAGCAGCCATCGGACAGGGATATACCAAGAGACCCAGTACTTC. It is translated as CASSHRTGIYQETQYF.

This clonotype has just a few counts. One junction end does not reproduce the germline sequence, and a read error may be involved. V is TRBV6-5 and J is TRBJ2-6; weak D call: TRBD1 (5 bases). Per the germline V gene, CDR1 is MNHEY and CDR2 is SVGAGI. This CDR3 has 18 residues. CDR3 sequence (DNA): TGTGCCAGCAGTTACATAGGACATAGGGGATCTGGGGCCAACGCCCTGACTTTC. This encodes CASSYIGHRGSGANALTF.

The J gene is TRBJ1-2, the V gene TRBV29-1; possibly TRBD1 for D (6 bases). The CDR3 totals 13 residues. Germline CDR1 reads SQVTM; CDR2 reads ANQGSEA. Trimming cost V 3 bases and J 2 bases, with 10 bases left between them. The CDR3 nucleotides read TGCAGCGTTGACTCAGGGGAGAACTATGGCTACACCTTC. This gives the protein CSVDSGENYGYTF.